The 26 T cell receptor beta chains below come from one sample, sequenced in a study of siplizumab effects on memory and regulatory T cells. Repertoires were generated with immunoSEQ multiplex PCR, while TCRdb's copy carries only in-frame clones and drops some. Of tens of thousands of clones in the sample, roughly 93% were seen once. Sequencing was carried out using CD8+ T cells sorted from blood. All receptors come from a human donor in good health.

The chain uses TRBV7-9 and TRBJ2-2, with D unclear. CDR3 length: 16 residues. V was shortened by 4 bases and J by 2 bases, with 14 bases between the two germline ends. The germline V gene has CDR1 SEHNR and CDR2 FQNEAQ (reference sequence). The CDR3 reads CASSSGGRVNTGELFF. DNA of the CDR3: TGTGCCAGCAGCTCTGGTGGGCGAGTAAACACCGGGGAGCTGTTTTTT.

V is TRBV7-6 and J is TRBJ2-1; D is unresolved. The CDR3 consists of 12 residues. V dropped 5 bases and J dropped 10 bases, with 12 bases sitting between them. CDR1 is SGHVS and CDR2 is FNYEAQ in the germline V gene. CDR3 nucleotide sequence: TGTGCCAGCAGCCCACTCCCCCCCGAGCAGTTCTTC. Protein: CASSPLPPEQFF.

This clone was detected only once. The CDR3 spells CASSPTDRGYQETQYF. The CDR3 DNA sequence: TGTGCCAGCAGCCCGACGGACAGGGGATACCAAGAGACCCAGTACTTC. The rearrangement links TRBV7-9 to TRBJ2-5, with TRBD1 identical over 9 bases. Trimming took 5 bases from V and 0 from J; bases not matched to a gene: 7. The CDR3 is 16 residues long. Germline assignment: CDR1 SEHNR and CDR2 FQNEAQ (reference sequence).

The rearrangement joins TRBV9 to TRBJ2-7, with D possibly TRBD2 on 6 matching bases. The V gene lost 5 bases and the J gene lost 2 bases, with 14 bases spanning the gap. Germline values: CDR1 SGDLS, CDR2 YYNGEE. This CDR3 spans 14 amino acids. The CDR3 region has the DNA TGTGCCAGCAGTATGGGGGGACCTGCCTACGAGCAGTACTTC. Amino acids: CASSMGGPAYEQYF.

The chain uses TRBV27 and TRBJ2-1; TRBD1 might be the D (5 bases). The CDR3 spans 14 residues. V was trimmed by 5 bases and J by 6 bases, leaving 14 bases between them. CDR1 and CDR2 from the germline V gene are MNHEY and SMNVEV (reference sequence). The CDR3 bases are TGTGCCAGCAGTCTTGGCAGGGTGGGCAATGAGCAGTTCTTC. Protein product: CASSLGRVGNEQFF.

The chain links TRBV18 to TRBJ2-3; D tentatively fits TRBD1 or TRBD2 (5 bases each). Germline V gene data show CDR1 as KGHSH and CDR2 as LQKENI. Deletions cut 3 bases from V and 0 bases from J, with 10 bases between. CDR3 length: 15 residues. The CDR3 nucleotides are TGTGCCAGCTCACCTCGGGACCTTAGCACAGATACGCAGTATTTT. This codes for CASSPRDLSTDTQYF.

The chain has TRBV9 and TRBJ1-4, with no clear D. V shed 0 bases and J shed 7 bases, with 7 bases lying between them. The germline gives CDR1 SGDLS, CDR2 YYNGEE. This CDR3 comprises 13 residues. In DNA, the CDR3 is TGTGCCAGCAGCGTAGCCTCTAGTGAAAAACTGTTTTTT. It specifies CASSVASSEKLFF.

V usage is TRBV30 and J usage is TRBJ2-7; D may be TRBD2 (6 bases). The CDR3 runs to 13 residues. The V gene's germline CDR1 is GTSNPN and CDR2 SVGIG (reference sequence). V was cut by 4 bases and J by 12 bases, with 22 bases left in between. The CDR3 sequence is CAWNDPGRTTAYF. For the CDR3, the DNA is TGTGCCTGGAACGACCCGGGACGGACTACGGCGTACTTC.

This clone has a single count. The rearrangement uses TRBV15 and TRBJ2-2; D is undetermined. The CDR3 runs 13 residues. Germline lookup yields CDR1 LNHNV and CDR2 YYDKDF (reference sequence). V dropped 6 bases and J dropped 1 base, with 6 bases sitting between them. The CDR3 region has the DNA TGTGCCACCAGTTGGGGGAACACCGGGGAGCTGTTTTTT. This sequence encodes CATSWGNTGELFF.

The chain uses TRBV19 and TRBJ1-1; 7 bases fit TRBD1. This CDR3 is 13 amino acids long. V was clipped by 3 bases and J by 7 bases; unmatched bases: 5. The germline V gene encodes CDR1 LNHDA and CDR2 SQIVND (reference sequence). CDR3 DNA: TGTGCCAGTAGTATCCTCCAGGGGGGTGAAGCTTTCTTT. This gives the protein CASSILQGGEAFF.

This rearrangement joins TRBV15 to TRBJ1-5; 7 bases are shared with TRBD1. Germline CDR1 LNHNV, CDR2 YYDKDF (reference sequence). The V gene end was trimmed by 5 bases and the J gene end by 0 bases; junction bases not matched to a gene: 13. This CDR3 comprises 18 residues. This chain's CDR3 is CATSGGTANMASNQPQHF. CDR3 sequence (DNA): TGTGCCACCAGCGGTGGGACAGCTAATATGGCTAGCAATCAGCCCCAGCATTTT.

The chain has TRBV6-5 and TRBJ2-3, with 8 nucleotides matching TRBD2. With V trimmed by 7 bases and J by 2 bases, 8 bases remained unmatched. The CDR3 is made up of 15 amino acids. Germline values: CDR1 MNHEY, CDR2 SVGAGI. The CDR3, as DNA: TGTGCCAGCACCCCCTCAGCGGGAGACACAGATACGCAGTATTTT. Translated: CASTPSAGDTDTQYF.

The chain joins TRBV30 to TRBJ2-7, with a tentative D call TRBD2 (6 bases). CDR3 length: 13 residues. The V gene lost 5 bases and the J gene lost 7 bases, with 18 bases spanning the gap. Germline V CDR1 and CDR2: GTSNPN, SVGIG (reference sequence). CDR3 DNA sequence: TGTGCCTGGTCCCTAGGCGGGACGAATGAGCAGTACTTC. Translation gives CAWSLGGTNEQYF.

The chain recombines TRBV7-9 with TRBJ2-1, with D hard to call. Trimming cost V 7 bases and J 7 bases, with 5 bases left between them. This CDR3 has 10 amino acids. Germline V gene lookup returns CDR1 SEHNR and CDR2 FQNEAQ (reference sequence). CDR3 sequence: CASMGNEQFF. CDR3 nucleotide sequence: TGTGCCAGCATGGGGAATGAGCAGTTCTTC.

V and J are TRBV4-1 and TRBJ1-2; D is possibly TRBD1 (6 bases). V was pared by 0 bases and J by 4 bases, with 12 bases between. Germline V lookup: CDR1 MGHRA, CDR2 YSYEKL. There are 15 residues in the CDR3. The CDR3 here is CASSQDGQGSYGYTF. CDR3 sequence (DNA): TGCGCCAGCAGCCAAGATGGGCAGGGGAGCTATGGCTACACCTTC.

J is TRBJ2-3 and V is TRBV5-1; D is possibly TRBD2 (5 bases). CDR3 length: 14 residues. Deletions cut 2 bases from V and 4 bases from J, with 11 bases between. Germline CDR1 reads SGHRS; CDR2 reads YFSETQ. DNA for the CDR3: TGCGCCAGCAGCTTAGAGAGGGTCGCAGATACGCAGTATTTT. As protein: CASSLERVADTQYF.

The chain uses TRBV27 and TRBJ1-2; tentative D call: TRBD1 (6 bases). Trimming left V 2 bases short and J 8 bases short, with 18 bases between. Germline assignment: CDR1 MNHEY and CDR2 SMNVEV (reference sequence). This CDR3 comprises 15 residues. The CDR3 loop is CASSLDRGGWLGYTF. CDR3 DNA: TGTGCCAGCAGTTTAGATCGTGGGGGCTGGCTAGGCTACACCTTC.

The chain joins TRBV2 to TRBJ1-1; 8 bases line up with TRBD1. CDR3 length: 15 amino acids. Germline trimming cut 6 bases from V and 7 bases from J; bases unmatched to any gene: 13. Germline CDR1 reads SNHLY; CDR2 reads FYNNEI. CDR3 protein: CASRAYRGRNYEAFF. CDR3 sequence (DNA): TGTGCCAGCAGAGCTTACAGGGGGAGGAACTATGAAGCTTTCTTT.

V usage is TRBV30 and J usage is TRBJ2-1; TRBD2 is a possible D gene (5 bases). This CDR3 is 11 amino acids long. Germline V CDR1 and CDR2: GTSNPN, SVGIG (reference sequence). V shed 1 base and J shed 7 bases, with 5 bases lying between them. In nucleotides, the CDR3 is TGTGCCTGGAGTGGACTAAATGAGCAGTTCTTC. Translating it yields CAWSGLNEQFF.

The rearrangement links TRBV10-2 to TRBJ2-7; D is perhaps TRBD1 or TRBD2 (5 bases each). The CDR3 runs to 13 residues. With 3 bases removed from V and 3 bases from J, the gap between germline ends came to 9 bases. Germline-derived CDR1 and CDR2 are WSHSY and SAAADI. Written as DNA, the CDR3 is TGCGCCAGCAGTGAACGGGGCTACTACGAGCAGTACTTC. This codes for CASSERGYYEQYF.

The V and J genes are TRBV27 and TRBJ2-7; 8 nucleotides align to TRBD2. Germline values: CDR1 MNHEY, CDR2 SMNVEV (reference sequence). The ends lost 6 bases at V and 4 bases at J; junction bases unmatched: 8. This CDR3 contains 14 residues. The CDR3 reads CASRDRRGGYEQYF. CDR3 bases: TGTGCCAGCAGGGACCGACGGGGGGGGTACGAGCAGTACTTC.

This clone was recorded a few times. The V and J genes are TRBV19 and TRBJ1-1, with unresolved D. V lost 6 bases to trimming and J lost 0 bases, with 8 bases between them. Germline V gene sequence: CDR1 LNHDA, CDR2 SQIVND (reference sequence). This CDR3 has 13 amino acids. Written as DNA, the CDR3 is TGTGCCAGTAGACCGAAGTTGAACACTGAAGCTTTCTTT. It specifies CASRPKLNTEAFF. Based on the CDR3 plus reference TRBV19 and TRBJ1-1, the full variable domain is DGGITQSPKYLFRKEGQNVTLSCEQNLNHDAMYWYRQDPGQGLRLIYYSQIVNDFQKGDIAEGYSVSREKKESFPLTVTSAQKNPTAFYLCASRPKLNTEAFFGQGTRLTVV.

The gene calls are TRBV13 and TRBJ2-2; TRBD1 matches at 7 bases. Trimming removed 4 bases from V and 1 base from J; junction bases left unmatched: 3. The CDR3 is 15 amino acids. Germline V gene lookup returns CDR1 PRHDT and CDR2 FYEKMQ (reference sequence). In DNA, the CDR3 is TGTGCCAGCAGCTCACAGGGGTTGAACACCGGGGAGCTGTTTTTT. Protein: CASSSQGLNTGELFF.

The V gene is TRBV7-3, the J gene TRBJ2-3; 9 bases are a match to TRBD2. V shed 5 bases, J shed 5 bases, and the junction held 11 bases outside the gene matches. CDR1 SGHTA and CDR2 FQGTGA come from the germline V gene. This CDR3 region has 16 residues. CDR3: CASSPQGAGGLDTQYF. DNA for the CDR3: TGTGCCAGCAGCCCCCAAGGAGCGGGAGGCTTAGATACGCAGTATTTT.

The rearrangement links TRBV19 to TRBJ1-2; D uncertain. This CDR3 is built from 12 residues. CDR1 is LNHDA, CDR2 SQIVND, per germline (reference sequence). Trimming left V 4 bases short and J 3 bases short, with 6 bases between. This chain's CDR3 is CASSNGYYGYTF. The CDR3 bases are TGTGCCAGTAGTAACGGATACTATGGCTACACCTTC.

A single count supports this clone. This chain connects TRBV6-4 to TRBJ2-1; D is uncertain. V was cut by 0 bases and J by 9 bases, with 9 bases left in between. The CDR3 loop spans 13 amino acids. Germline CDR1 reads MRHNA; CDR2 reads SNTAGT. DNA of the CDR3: TGTGCCAGCAGTGACTCATTTAGTACTGAGCAGTTCTTC. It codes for CASSDSFSTEQFF.